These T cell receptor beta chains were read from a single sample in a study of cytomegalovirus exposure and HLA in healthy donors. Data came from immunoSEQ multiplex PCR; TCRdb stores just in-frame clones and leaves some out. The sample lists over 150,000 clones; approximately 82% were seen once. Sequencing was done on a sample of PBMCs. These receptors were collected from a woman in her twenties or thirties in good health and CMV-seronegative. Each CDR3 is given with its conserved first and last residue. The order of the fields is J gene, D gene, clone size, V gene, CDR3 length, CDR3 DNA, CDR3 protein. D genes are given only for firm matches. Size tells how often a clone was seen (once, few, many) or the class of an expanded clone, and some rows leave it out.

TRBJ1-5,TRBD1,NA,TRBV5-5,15,TGTGCCAGCAGCCCGGGACAGGGAGGCAATCAGCCCCAGCATTTT,CASSPGQGGNQPQHF
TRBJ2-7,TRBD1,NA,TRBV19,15,TGTGCCAGTAGTTCCGGGACAGGGGGCGCGTACGAGCAGTACTTC,CASSSGTGGAYEQYF
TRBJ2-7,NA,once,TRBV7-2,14,TGTGCCAGCAGCTTAGGGACATTGTCCTACGAGCAGTACTTC,CASSLGTLSYEQYF
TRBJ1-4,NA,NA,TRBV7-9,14,TGTTCCAGCAGCTTAGCAGGGGCCGGGGAAAAACTGTTTTTT,CSSSLAGAGEKLFF
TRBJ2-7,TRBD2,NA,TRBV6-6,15,TGTGCCAGCACCGGACTAGCGGGAGACGTAGAGGGGCAGTACTTC,CASTGLAGDVEGQYF
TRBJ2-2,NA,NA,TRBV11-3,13,TGTGCCAGCAGCTTAGATCGTACCGGGGAGCTGTTTTTT,CASSLDRTGELFF
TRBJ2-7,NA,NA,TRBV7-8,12,TGTGCCAGCAGCCCATGGGGGGTCGAGCAGTACTTC,CASSPWGVEQYF
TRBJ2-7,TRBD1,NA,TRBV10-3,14,TGTGCCATCAGTGAGGTGGGACAGTCCTACGAGCAGTACTTC,CAISEVGQSYEQYF
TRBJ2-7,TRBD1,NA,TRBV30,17,TGTGCCTGGAGTCCAGGGTCCCGCGCCGGGACAGGCTACGAGCAGTACTTC,CAWSPGSRAGTGYEQYF
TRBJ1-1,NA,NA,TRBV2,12,TGTGCCAGCAGGGGCGAGAACACTGAAGCTTTCTTT,CASRGENTEAFF
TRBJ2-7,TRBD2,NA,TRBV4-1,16,TGCGCCAGCAGCCAAGCCAGCGGGGGAGGCTCCTACGAGCAGTACTTC,CASSQASGGGSYEQYF
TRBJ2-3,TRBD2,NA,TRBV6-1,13,TGTGCCAGCAGTGGTGCGGGAGTAAATACGCAGTATTTT,CASSGAGVNTQYF
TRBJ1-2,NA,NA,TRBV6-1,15,TGTGCCAGCAGCGAAGAAGACGAGTCAGGTGGAGGCTACACCTTC,CASSEEDESGGGYTF
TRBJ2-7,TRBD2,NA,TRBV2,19,TGTGCCAGCAGTGATCCGGTAGCGGGAGGGCCTCCTGGTTGGGCCGAGCAGTACTTC,CASSDPVAGGPPGWAEQYF
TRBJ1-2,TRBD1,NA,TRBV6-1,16,TGTGCCAGCAGTGAGACAGGGGAAAATCCTAACTATGGCTACACCTTC,CASSETGENPNYGYTF
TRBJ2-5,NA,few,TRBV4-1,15,TGCGCCAGCAGCCCTTCTCAGGGGCTTAGGGAGACCCAGTACTTC,CASSPSQGLRETQYF
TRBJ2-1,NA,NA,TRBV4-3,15,TGCGCCAGCAGCCAATTCTCGGGCTCCTACAATGAGCAGTTCTTC,CASSQFSGSYNEQFF
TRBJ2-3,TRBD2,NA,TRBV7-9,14,TGTGCCAGCAGCACGGGTAGCGGGCCAGATACGCAGTATTTT,CASSTGSGPDTQYF
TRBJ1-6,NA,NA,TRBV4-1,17,TGCGCCAGCAGCCAAGATATAGAAGCCTCCTATAATTCACCCCTCCACTTT,CASSQDIEASYNSPLHF
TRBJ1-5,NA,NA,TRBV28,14,TGTGCCAGCAGCCCTCCGGCAGGGAATCAGCCCCAGCATTTT,CASSPPAGNQPQHF
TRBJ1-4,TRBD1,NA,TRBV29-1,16,TGCAGCGTTGAAATCGACAGGGGGGCAACTAATGAAAAACTGTTTTTT,CSVEIDRGATNEKLFF
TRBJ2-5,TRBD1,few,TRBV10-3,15,TGTGCCATCAGTGAGGGAGTGGGACAGGGAGAGACCCAGTACTTC,CAISEGVGQGETQYF
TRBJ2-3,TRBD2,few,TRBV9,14,TGTGCCAGCAGTTCTAGCGGGGGGACAGATACGCAGTATTTT,CASSSSGGTDTQYF
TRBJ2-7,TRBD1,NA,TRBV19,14,TGTGCCAGTAGTACTACAGGGGGCTCTGGCGAGCAGTACTTC,CASSTTGGSGEQYF
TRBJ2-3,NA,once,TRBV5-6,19,TGTGCCAGCAGCTTGATTCGGACACCTCTGAGTTCTAGCACAGATACGCAGTATTTT,CASSLIRTPLSSSTDTQYF
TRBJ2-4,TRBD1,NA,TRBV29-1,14,TGCAGCGTTGTTAACCAGGGGGTGGGGAACATTCAGTACTTC,CSVVNQGVGNIQYF
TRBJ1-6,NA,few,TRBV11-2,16,TGTGCCAGCAGCTTAGGCCCCAGGGGAGAGGATTCACCCCTCCACTTT,CASSLGPRGEDSPLHF
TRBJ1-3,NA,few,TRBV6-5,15,TGTGCCAGCAGCAAACACTCAGGGTCCGGAAACACCATATATTTT,CASSKHSGSGNTIYF
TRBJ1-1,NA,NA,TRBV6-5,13,TGTGCCAGCAGGTACGGACAGAACACTGAAGCTTTCTTT,CASRYGQNTEAFF
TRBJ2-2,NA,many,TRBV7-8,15,TGTGCCAGCAGCTCGAACAGGGGAGGAACCGGGGAGCTGTTTTTT,CASSSNRGGTGELFF
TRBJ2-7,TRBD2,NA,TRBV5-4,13,TGTGCCAGCAGCTTAGCGGGAGTAAACGAGCAGTACTTC,CASSLAGVNEQYF
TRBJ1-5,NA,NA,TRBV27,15,TGTGCCAGCAGTTTGGAGGGATTTGGCAATCAGCCCCAGCATTTT,CASSLEGFGNQPQHF
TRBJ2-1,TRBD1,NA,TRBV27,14,TGTGCCAGCAGTACAAGACAGGGAAACAATGAGCAGTTCTTC,CASSTRQGNNEQFF
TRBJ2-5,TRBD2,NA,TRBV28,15,TGTGCCAGCAGTTCAGCCGGGACTAGCAGGGAGACCCAGTACTTC,CASSSAGTSRETQYF
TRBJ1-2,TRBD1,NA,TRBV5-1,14,TGCGCCAGCAGCTCCGGACAGGAGGACTATGGCTACACCTTC,CASSSGQEDYGYTF
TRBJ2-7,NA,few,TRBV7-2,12,TGTGCCAGCAGCTCGTCCGGGTACGAGCAGTACTTC,CASSSSGYEQYF
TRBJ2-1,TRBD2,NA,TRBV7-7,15,TGTGCTAGCAGCTTAGATCTAGCGGGAGTCAATGAGCAGTTCTTC,CASSLDLAGVNEQFF
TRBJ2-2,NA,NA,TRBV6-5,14,TGTGCCAGCAGTTACTTACAGGGCCCCGGGGAGCTGTTTTTT,CASSYLQGPGELFF
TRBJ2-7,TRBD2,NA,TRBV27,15,TGTGCCAGCAGTTCCCTACTAGCGGGCGGCTACGAGCAGTACTTC,CASSSLLAGGYEQYF
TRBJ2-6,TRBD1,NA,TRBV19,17,TGTGCCAGTAGTATGGGACAGGGAGGTGCTGGGGCCAACGTCCTGACTTTC,CASSMGQGGAGANVLTF
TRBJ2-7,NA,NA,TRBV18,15,TGTGCCAGCTCACCATCCCCGGACTCCAACTACGAGCAGTACTTC,CASSPSPDSNYEQYF
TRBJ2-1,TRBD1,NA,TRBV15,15,TGTGCCACCAGCAGAGTCTCGGGGACAGTCAATGAGCAGTTCTTC,CATSRVSGTVNEQFF
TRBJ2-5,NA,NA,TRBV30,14,TGTGCCTGGAGTGTACTCACAGAAGAAGAGACCCAGTACTTC,CAWSVLTEEETQYF
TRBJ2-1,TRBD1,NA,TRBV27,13,TGTGCCAGCAGTTTTCAGGGGGATGATGAGCAGTTCTTC,CASSFQGDDEQFF
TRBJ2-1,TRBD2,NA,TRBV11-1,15,TGTGCCAGCAGCTTAGCCCTAGCGGGAGTCACCGAGCAGTTCTTC,CASSLALAGVTEQFF